The T cell receptor beta chain under discussion was sequenced for a study of blood T cells in healthy people across ages. About this clonotype itself: Its antigen is currently unknown.

Each donor supplied roughly 10 milliliters of peripheral blood. Study findings and constraints: It was held that diversity estimates obtained from one million T cells represented underestimates.

Primed by a sample-barcoded 5' primer and a J-beta primer mix, a second PCR proceeded for 7 to 11 cycles. MiXCR, run by TCRdb on the 5' RACE reads, gives a single entry per CDR3 protein. The sample holds about 970,000 distinct CDR3 sequences; about 51% are singletons and the top ten take around 21%. J lost 2 bases, V lost 10 bases, and 10 bases had no gene match. Germline values: CDR1 MDHEN, CDR2 SYDVKM. The CDR3 has 14 amino acids. The sample consisted of blood. This TCR was sampled from a woman aged 55-69 years in good health. This chain links TRBV28 with TRBJ1-1; 7 positions match TRBD1. The CDR3 is CATEPTGSNTEAFF. CDR3 in DNA: TGTGCCACCGAACCGACAGGGTCAAACACTGAAGCTTTCTTT.